The rows below give T cell receptor beta chains drawn from one sample of a study of CD8 T cells in Susac syndrome. TCRdb redid the calling of the immunoSEQ multiplex PCR reads with MiXCR, one entry per CDR3 protein. This table holds roughly 130,000 distinct CDR3 sequences, about 95% found once. The sequencing sample was made of CD4+ T cells from PBMCs. The receptors here all came from a human donor with multiple sclerosis. Each CDR3 is given with its conserved first and last residue. The order of the fields is J gene, clone size, V gene, D gene, CDR3 length, CDR3 protein, CDR3 DNA. A D gene is named only where the DNA matches it firmly. Rows give clone size only sometimes, using once, few, many, or a class for an expanded clone.

j_gene: TRBJ2-3; abundance: -; v_gene: TRBV4-3; d_gene: TRBD1; len: 15; CDR3aa: CASSGQAQTTDTQYF; CDR3nt: TGCGCCAGCAGCGGACAGGCTCAAACCACAGATACGCAGTATTTT
j_gene: TRBJ2-1; abundance: -; v_gene: TRBV11-2; d_gene: -; len: 17; CDR3aa: CASSFTAGRRSYNEQFF; CDR3nt: TGTGCCAGCAGCTTCACCGCAGGGAGGCGATCCTACAATGAGCAGTTCTTC
j_gene: TRBJ2-1; abundance: once; v_gene: TRBV4-1; d_gene: -; len: 15; CDR3aa: CASSQDGVGQNEQFF; CDR3nt: TGCGCCAGCAGCCAAGATGGGGTGGGGCAGAATGAGCAGTTCTTC
j_gene: TRBJ1-4; abundance: -; v_gene: TRBV4-1; d_gene: -; len: 16; CDR3aa: CASSHFWDDSNEKLFF; CDR3nt: TGCGCCAGCAGCCACTTTTGGGACGATTCTAATGAAAAACTGTTTTTT
j_gene: TRBJ2-5; abundance: -; v_gene: TRBV20-1; d_gene: TRBD2; len: 15; CDR3aa: CSASGALAGEETQYF; CDR3nt: TGCAGTGCTAGCGGCGCGCTAGCGGGAGAAGAGACCCAGTACTTC
j_gene: TRBJ2-2; abundance: -; v_gene: TRBV7-3; d_gene: TRBD1; len: 14; CDR3aa: CASRGQGDTGELFF; CDR3nt: TGTGCCAGCAGGGGACAGGGGGACACCGGGGAGCTGTTTTTT
j_gene: TRBJ1-2; abundance: -; v_gene: TRBV29-1; d_gene: TRBD1; len: 13; CDR3aa: CSVRQQGVEGYTF; CDR3nt: TGCAGCGTCCGACAGCAGGGGGTGGAAGGCTACACCTTC
j_gene: TRBJ1-5; abundance: -; v_gene: TRBV27; d_gene: -; len: 16; CDR3aa: CASSKGTGKGNQPQHF; CDR3nt: TGTGCCAGCAGTAAGGGCACCGGGAAAGGCAATCAGCCCCAGCATTTT
j_gene: TRBJ2-2; abundance: -; v_gene: TRBV2; d_gene: TRBD2; len: 18; CDR3aa: CASRGGLAGGLGTGELFF; CDR3nt: TGTGCCAGCAGAGGGGGGCTAGCGGGAGGATTGGGCACCGGGGAGCTGTTTTTT
j_gene: TRBJ1-2; abundance: -; v_gene: TRBV29-1; d_gene: TRBD1; len: 15; CDR3aa: CSVTDQGTGGYGYTF; CDR3nt: TGCAGCGTCACTGACCAGGGGACAGGGGGCTATGGCTACACCTTC
j_gene: TRBJ2-1; abundance: -; v_gene: TRBV19; d_gene: TRBD2; len: 14; CDR3aa: CASSRRGSGNEQFF; CDR3nt: TGTGCCAGTAGTAGGCGGGGGTCCGGCAATGAGCAGTTCTTC
j_gene: TRBJ2-1; abundance: -; v_gene: TRBV20-1; d_gene: -; len: 9; CDR3aa: CSAQPGHFF; CDR3nt: TGCAGTGCCCAACCGGGACACTTCTTC
j_gene: TRBJ1-2; abundance: -; v_gene: TRBV28; d_gene: -; len: 15; CDR3aa: CATPAGVGGGYGYTF; CDR3nt: TGTGCCACCCCGGCAGGAGTGGGCGGAGGCTATGGCTACACCTTC
j_gene: TRBJ2-3; abundance: -; v_gene: TRBV3-1; d_gene: TRBD1; len: 14; CDR3aa: CASSQAGGPDTQYF; CDR3nt: TGTGCCAGCAGCCAAGCAGGGGGTCCAGATACGCAGTATTTT
j_gene: TRBJ2-7; abundance: -; v_gene: TRBV5-4; d_gene: -; len: 13; CDR3aa: CASSQEPTYEQYF; CDR3nt: TGTGCCAGCAGCCAAGAACCTACCTACGAGCAGTACTTC
j_gene: TRBJ1-5; abundance: -; v_gene: TRBV12-3/TRBV12-4; d_gene: -; len: 13; CDR3aa: CASSLRGGQPQHF; CDR3nt: TGTGCCAGCAGTTTAAGAGGAGGTCAGCCCCAGCATTTT
j_gene: TRBJ2-7; abundance: -; v_gene: TRBV9; d_gene: TRBD2; len: 16; CDR3aa: CASSVAMAGEGYEQYF; CDR3nt: TGTGCCAGCAGCGTAGCGATGGCGGGAGAGGGCTACGAGCAGTACTTC
j_gene: TRBJ2-7; abundance: -; v_gene: TRBV9; d_gene: -; len: 14; CDR3aa: CASSVAVSSYEQYF; CDR3nt: TGTGCCAGCAGCGTAGCGGTCAGCTCCTACGAGCAGTACTTC
j_gene: TRBJ1-5; abundance: once; v_gene: TRBV7-9; d_gene: TRBD1; len: 14; CDR3aa: CASSLVGGGQPQHF; CDR3nt: TGTGCCAGCAGCTTAGTAGGGGGCGGCCAGCCCCAGCATTTT
j_gene: TRBJ2-7; abundance: few; v_gene: TRBV5-1; d_gene: -; len: 14; CDR3aa: CASSLVVSPYEQYF; CDR3nt: TGCGCCAGCAGCTTGGTTGTCAGCCCCTACGAGCAGTACTTC
j_gene: TRBJ2-1; abundance: -; v_gene: TRBV7-2; d_gene: -; len: 13; CDR3aa: CASSSQLRDEQFF; CDR3nt: TGTGCCAGCAGCTCCCAGTTACGAGACGAGCAGTTCTTC
j_gene: TRBJ2-7; abundance: -; v_gene: TRBV3-1; d_gene: -; len: 15; CDR3aa: CASSQAEKSSYEQYF; CDR3nt: TGTGCCAGCAGCCAAGCCGAAAAATCGTCCTACGAGCAGTACTTC
j_gene: TRBJ2-7; abundance: few; v_gene: TRBV7-2; d_gene: -; len: 11; CDR3aa: CASSHSYEQYF; CDR3nt: TGTGCCAGCTCCCACTCCTACGAGCAGTACTTC
j_gene: TRBJ2-1; abundance: -; v_gene: TRBV28; d_gene: -; len: 15; CDR3aa: CASRPNRVGRNEQFF; CDR3nt: TGTGCCAGCAGGCCAAACAGGGTAGGGCGCAATGAGCAGTTCTTC
j_gene: TRBJ1-2; abundance: -; v_gene: TRBV2; d_gene: -; len: 12; CDR3aa: CASSVQVDGYTF; CDR3nt: TGTGCCAGCAGTGTACAGGTGGATGGCTACACCTTC
j_gene: TRBJ2-3; abundance: -; v_gene: TRBV20-1; d_gene: -; len: 14; CDR3aa: CSAPGRTSTDTQYF; CDR3nt: TGCAGTGCTCCGGGTCGAACGAGCACAGATACGCAGTATTTT
j_gene: TRBJ2-7; abundance: -; v_gene: TRBV7-2; d_gene: -; len: 13; CDR3aa: CASSLPSSYEQYF; CDR3nt: TGTGCCAGCAGCTTACCCAGCTCCTACGAGCAGTACTTC
j_gene: TRBJ1-2; abundance: -; v_gene: TRBV3-1; d_gene: -; len: 19; CDR3aa: CASSQDRSPGGRANYGYTF; CDR3nt: TGTGCCAGCAGCCAAGACCGATCTCCGGGGGGGAGGGCTAACTATGGCTACACCTTC
j_gene: TRBJ2-7; abundance: -; v_gene: TRBV20-1; d_gene: TRBD2; len: 15; CDR3aa: CSAPNRLAGSYEQYF; CDR3nt: TGCAGTGCCCCGAATCGACTAGCGGGATCGTACGAGCAGTACTTC
j_gene: TRBJ2-7; abundance: -; v_gene: TRBV6-5; d_gene: -; len: 14; CDR3aa: CASSYSSGSYEQYF; CDR3nt: TGTGCCAGCAGTTACTCGTCCGGCTCCTACGAGCAGTACTTC
j_gene: TRBJ2-5; abundance: -; v_gene: TRBV13; d_gene: -; len: 13; CDR3aa: CASSSTVGETQYF; CDR3nt: TGTGCCAGCAGCTCCACGGTGGGAGAGACCCAGTACTTC
j_gene: TRBJ2-3; abundance: once; v_gene: TRBV19; d_gene: TRBD2; len: 19; CDR3aa: CASSPRTSGRTFSTDTQYF; CDR3nt: TGTGCCAGTAGTCCACGGACTAGCGGGAGGACTTTTAGCACAGATACGCAGTATTTT
j_gene: TRBJ2-1; abundance: once; v_gene: TRBV12-3/TRBV12-4; d_gene: -; len: 16; CDR3aa: CASSLSQGGTYNEQFF; CDR3nt: TGTGCCAGCAGTTTAAGTCAGGGGGGAACCTACAATGAGCAGTTCTTC
j_gene: TRBJ2-7; abundance: -; v_gene: TRBV5-1; d_gene: TRBD1; len: 16; CDR3aa: CASSIDRDRGMREQYF; CDR3nt: TGCGCCAGCAGCATTGACCGGGACAGGGGAATGCGCGAGCAGTACTTC
j_gene: TRBJ2-3; abundance: -; v_gene: TRBV2; d_gene: -; len: 12; CDR3aa: CASSDQADTQYF; CDR3nt: TGTGCCAGCAGTGACCAGGCAGATACGCAGTATTTT
j_gene: TRBJ2-1; abundance: -; v_gene: TRBV20-1; d_gene: -; len: 11; CDR3aa: CSARGGGEQFF; CDR3nt: TGCAGTGCTAGAGGCGGGGGCGAGCAGTTCTTC
j_gene: TRBJ2-7; abundance: few; v_gene: TRBV7-3; d_gene: TRBD1; len: 15; CDR3aa: CASSLTGQGLGEQYF; CDR3nt: TGTGCCAGCAGCTTAACGGGACAGGGACTCGGTGAGCAGTACTTC
j_gene: TRBJ2-3; abundance: once; v_gene: TRBV30; d_gene: TRBD2; len: 17; CDR3aa: CAWSFSGLAGGPDTQYF; CDR3nt: TGTGCCTGGAGTTTCTCTGGACTAGCGGGGGGTCCAGATACGCAGTATTTT
j_gene: TRBJ1-2; abundance: -; v_gene: TRBV3-1; d_gene: -; len: 15; CDR3aa: CASSQWDTSNYGYTF; CDR3nt: TGTGCCAGCAGCCAATGGGACACTTCTAACTATGGCTACACCTTC
j_gene: TRBJ2-2; abundance: -; v_gene: TRBV9; d_gene: -; len: 13; CDR3aa: CASSFTGTGELFF; CDR3nt: TGTGCCAGCAGCTTCACAGGGACCGGGGAGCTGTTTTTT
j_gene: TRBJ1-5; abundance: -; v_gene: TRBV2; d_gene: -; len: 12; CDR3aa: CASTEGGGPQHF; CDR3nt: TGTGCCAGCACCGAGGGCGGTGGACCCCAGCATTTT
j_gene: TRBJ1-3; abundance: -; v_gene: TRBV20-1; d_gene: -; len: 16; CDR3aa: CSANPPTAASGNTIYF; CDR3nt: TGCAGTGCAAACCCCCCGACAGCGGCCTCTGGAAACACCATATATTTT
j_gene: TRBJ2-7; abundance: -; v_gene: TRBV6-5; d_gene: -; len: 16; CDR3aa: CASSYVAISSPYEQYF; CDR3nt: TGTGCCAGCAGTTACGTAGCGATTTCATCCCCCTACGAGCAGTACTTC
j_gene: TRBJ2-1; abundance: -; v_gene: TRBV28; d_gene: TRBD2; len: 11; CDR3aa: CASNQREREFF; CDR3nt: TGTGCCAGCAATCAGCGGGAGAGGGAGTTCTTC
j_gene: TRBJ1-5; abundance: -; v_gene: TRBV20-1; d_gene: TRBD1; len: 12; CDR3aa: CSAARQGQAQHF; CDR3nt: TGCAGTGCCGCGAGACAGGGTCAGGCCCAGCATTTT
j_gene: TRBJ2-1; abundance: -; v_gene: TRBV14; d_gene: TRBD2; len: 17; CDR3aa: CASSQDFATSGSDEQFF; CDR3nt: TGTGCCAGCAGCCAAGATTTCGCGACTAGCGGGAGCGATGAGCAGTTCTTC
j_gene: TRBJ2-2; abundance: once; v_gene: TRBV12-3/TRBV12-4; d_gene: TRBD1; len: 16; CDR3aa: CASSLGSGGFSGELFF; CDR3nt: TGTGCCAGCAGTTTAGGGTCAGGGGGTTTTAGCGGGGAGCTGTTTTTT
j_gene: TRBJ2-5; abundance: -; v_gene: TRBV24-1; d_gene: -; len: 16; CDR3aa: CATSDGAGVIQETQYF; CDR3nt: TGTGCCACCAGTGATGGGGCAGGGGTGATCCAAGAGACCCAGTACTTC
j_gene: TRBJ2-1; abundance: -; v_gene: TRBV29-1; d_gene: -; len: 14; CDR3aa: CSVSRTGLINEQFF; CDR3nt: TGCAGCGTCAGTCGAACGGGACTTATCAATGAGCAGTTCTTC
j_gene: TRBJ2-7; abundance: -; v_gene: TRBV7-2; d_gene: TRBD1; len: 16; CDR3aa: CASSLGSGGSGYEQYF; CDR3nt: TGTGCCAGCAGCTTAGGGTCAGGGGGTAGTGGGTACGAGCAGTACTTC
j_gene: TRBJ1-5; abundance: -; v_gene: TRBV27; d_gene: TRBD1; len: 14; CDR3aa: CATAKNRGHGPQHF; CDR3nt: TGTGCCACCGCCAAAAACAGGGGCCACGGGCCCCAGCATTTT
j_gene: TRBJ2-1; abundance: -; v_gene: TRBV29-1; d_gene: TRBD2; len: 12; CDR3aa: CSVDRGGIFRFF; CDR3nt: TGCAGCGTTGACCGGGGGGGCATTTTTCGGTTCTTC
j_gene: TRBJ2-3; abundance: -; v_gene: TRBV20-1; d_gene: -; len: 14; CDR3aa: CSARAPRGTDTQYF; CDR3nt: TGCAGTGCTAGAGCCCCCCGGGGCACAGATACGCAGTATTTT
j_gene: TRBJ2-5; abundance: -; v_gene: TRBV12-3/TRBV12-4; d_gene: -; len: 14; CDR3aa: CASSFDSPGETQYF; CDR3nt: TGTGCCAGCAGTTTTGACAGTCCTGGGGAGACCCAGTACTTC
j_gene: TRBJ2-3; abundance: -; v_gene: TRBV9; d_gene: TRBD2; len: 18; CDR3aa: CASSVSPRVAGNTDTQYF; CDR3nt: TGTGCCAGCAGCGTGTCCCCTCGAGTAGCGGGGAACACAGATACGCAGTATTTT
j_gene: TRBJ1-1; abundance: once; v_gene: TRBV7-2; d_gene: -; len: 14; CDR3aa: CASSSAMMTGEAFF; CDR3nt: TGTGCCAGCAGCTCCGCCATGATGACAGGTGAAGCTTTCTTT
j_gene: TRBJ2-1; abundance: -; v_gene: TRBV13; d_gene: -; len: 15; CDR3aa: CASSLEDILYYEQFF; CDR3nt: TGTGCCAGCAGCTTAGAGGACATCCTATACTATGAGCAGTTCTTC
j_gene: TRBJ2-5; abundance: -; v_gene: TRBV9; d_gene: -; len: 13; CDR3aa: CASSPRITETQYF; CDR3nt: TGTGCCAGCAGCCCAAGGATCACAGAGACCCAGTACTTC
j_gene: TRBJ2-7; abundance: -; v_gene: TRBV20-1; d_gene: -; len: 11; CDR3aa: CSAITGYEQYF; CDR3nt: TGCAGTGCTATCACAGGGTACGAGCAGTACTTC
j_gene: TRBJ2-7; abundance: -; v_gene: TRBV6-2/TRBV6-3; d_gene: -; len: 10; CDR3aa: CASGTYEQYF; CDR3nt: TGTGCCAGCGGGACCTACGAGCAGTACTTC